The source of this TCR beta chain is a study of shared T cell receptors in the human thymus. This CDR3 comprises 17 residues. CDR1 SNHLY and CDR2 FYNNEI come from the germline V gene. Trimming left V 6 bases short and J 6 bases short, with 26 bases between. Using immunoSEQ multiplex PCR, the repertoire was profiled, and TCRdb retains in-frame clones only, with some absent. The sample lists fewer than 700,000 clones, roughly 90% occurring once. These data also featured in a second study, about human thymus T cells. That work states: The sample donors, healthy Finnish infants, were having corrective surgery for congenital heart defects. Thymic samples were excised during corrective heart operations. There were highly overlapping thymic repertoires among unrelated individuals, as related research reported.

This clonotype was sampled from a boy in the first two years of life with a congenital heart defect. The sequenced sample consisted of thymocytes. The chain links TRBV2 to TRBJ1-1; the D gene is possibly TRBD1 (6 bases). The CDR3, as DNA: TGTGCCAGCAGGACCGGGGGGCGCGAAAGGCCGGGGGCTGAAGCTTTCTTT. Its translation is CASRTGGRERPGAEAFF.